The T cell receptor (beta chain) under discussion was sequenced for a study of blood T cell repertoires in COVID-19. Study as a whole: COVID-19 samples, acute and convalescent, were from the United States, Italy and Spain. PBMCs, B-cell-depleted T cells, or T cells provided the cDNA or gDNA that made up the material.

In the original workflow: The assay estimated nucleated cells by amplifying reference gene primers. Produced via immunoSEQ multiplex PCR; TCRdb's table is partial and in-frame only. From that table come the V and J calls and clone size; the DNA was used to work out D and trimming. There are 170,000 or so clones in the sample; around nine tenths occur only once, and around 3% lies in the top ten. The CDR3 contains 13 residues. Germline V gene sequence: CDR1 SGHRS, CDR2 YFSETQ. Trimming took off 4 bases at V and 0 bases at J, with 7 bases between the two ends. This chain links TRBV5-1 with TRBJ1-2, with D unclear. This TCR was sampled from a man aged 35-49 years with active or convalescent COVID-19. Sequencing was done on a sample of peripheral blood. In nucleotides, the CDR3 is TGCGCCAGCAGCCCCGGGACTAACTATGGCTACACCTTC. Amino acid sequence: CASSPGTNYGYTF. Based on the CDR3 plus reference TRBV5-1 and TRBJ1-2, the full variable domain is KAGVTQTPRYLIKTRGQQVTLSCSPISGHRSVSWYQQTPGQGLQFLFEYFSETQRNKGNFPGRFSGRQFSNSRSEMNVSTLELGDSALYLCASSPGTNYGYTFGSGTRLTVV.